The 18 T cell receptor beta chains below come from one sample, sequenced in a study of blood T cell repertoires in COVID-19 (dated by TCRdb to 2018 to 2021). Library creation used the immunoSEQ multiplex PCR assay. In its TCRdb copy, this immuneACCESS table keeps in-frame sequences only and misses some clones. Where compared with another copy, unresolved V genes explain less than half of these, and the others have no known cause. The sample table holds around 34,000 clones, of which around 80% were seen once. About 38% of the sample is held by the ten biggest clonotypes. Sequenced: peripheral blood. These receptors were obtained from an older man with active or convalescent COVID-19.

The chain has TRBV7-2 and TRBJ2-7; 7 nucleotides agree with TRBD2. This CDR3 spans 15 amino acids. The germline V gene encodes CDR1 SGHTA and CDR2 FQGNSA. The ends lost 3 bases at V and 2 bases at J; junction bases unmatched: 7. The CDR3 spells CASSLRASGAYEQYF. CDR3 coding DNA: TGTGCCAGCAGCTTGCGGGCTAGCGGAGCCTACGAGCAGTACTTC.

V and J are TRBV5-5 and TRBJ2-3; D not resolved. Germline values: CDR1 SGHKS, CDR2 YYEKEE (reference sequence). The CDR3 length is 15 residues. Trimming took off 0 bases at V and 2 bases at J, with 10 bases between the two ends. In nucleotides, the CDR3 is TGTGCCAGCAGCTTGGCGGGTAGCCCCACAGATACGCAGTATTTT. This encodes CASSLAGSPTDTQYF.

The genes are TRBV11-2 and TRBJ2-7; 9 bases are a match to TRBD2. Germline values: CDR1 SGHAT, CDR2 FQNNGV. The J segment lost 4 bases and the V segment lost 5 bases, leaving 12 bases of the junction unmatched. This CDR3 is built from 16 residues. CDR3 region: CASSLMGLAGVYEQYF. The DNA of the CDR3 is TGTGCCAGCAGCCTAATGGGTTTAGCGGGAGTATACGAGCAGTACTTC.

The chain is built from TRBV14 and TRBJ2-7, with D maybe TRBD2 (7 bases). Per germline, CDR1 SGHDN and CDR2 FVKESK. The CDR3 runs 16 residues. The V end was cut by 1 base, the J end by 2 bases, with 15 bases between. The CDR3 DNA reads TGTGCCAGCAGCCAAGCCTCGGGGGGCTGGGCCTACGAGCAGTACTTC. It specifies CASSQASGGWAYEQYF. The full variable domain, with the rest looked up from reference TRBV14 and TRBJ2-7, is EAGVTQFPSHSVIEKGQTVTLRCDPISGHDNLYWYRRVMGKEIKFLLHFVKESKQDESGMPNNRFLAERTGGTYSTLKVQPAELEDSGVYFCASSQASGGWAYEQYFGPGTRLTVT.

The DNA of the CDR3 is TGTGCCAGCCGGGACAGCAACTATGGCTACACCTTC. Protein product: CASRDSNYGYTF. The V and J genes are TRBV28 and TRBJ1-2; 7 nucleotides align to TRBD1. Per the germline V gene, CDR1 is MDHEN and CDR2 is SYDVKM. The CDR3 is 12 amino acids. The ends lost 8 bases at V and 2 bases at J; junction bases unmatched: 2.

Written as DNA, the CDR3 is TGTGCCAGCAGTCCCGGGACAGGGACCTACGAGCAGTACTTC. Its translation: CASSPGTGTYEQYF. The chain recombines TRBV2 with TRBJ2-7; 9 bases are a match to TRBD1. Unmatched junction bases numbered 4, after V lost 5 bases and J lost 2 bases. This CDR3 has 14 residues. CDR1 is SNHLY and CDR2 is FYNNEI in the germline V gene.

This clone has a single count. The gene calls are TRBV3-1 (or the pseudogene TRBV3-2) and TRBJ2-2; unclear D gene. Germline V CDR1 and CDR2: LGHDT, YNNKEL (reference sequence). This CDR3 is 14 amino acids long. The V gene lost 1 base and the J gene lost 4 bases, with 7 bases spanning the gap. In DNA, the CDR3 is TGTGCCAGCAGCCAAGGACTGGGCACCGGGGAGCTGTTTTTT. This translates into CASSQGLGTGELFF.

This clone has a single count. The gene calls are TRBV7-8 and TRBJ2-7; 8 bases line up with TRBD2. Germline values: CDR1 SGHVS, CDR2 FQNEAQ. The CDR3 covers 14 residues. The V gene end was trimmed by 5 bases and the J gene end by 6 bases; junction bases not matched to a gene: 9. CDR3 DNA sequence: TGTGCCAGCAGCCCCGGGAGGGGTGGTAGCGAGCAGTACTTC. Translation: CASSPGRGGSEQYF.

The chain's CDR3 is CASSYRGQSYNEQFF. In DNA, the CDR3 is TGTGCCAGCAGTTACAGGGGCCAATCCTACAATGAGCAGTTCTTC. V gene TRBV6-5 combines with J gene TRBJ2-1, with a weak D call TRBD1 (5 bases). V lost 2 bases, J lost 1 base, and 9 bases lay in between. The germline gives CDR1 MNHEY, CDR2 SVGAGI. This CDR3 comprises 15 residues.

This chain links TRBV6-5 with TRBJ1-5; D not certain. Germline V gene data show CDR1 as MNHEY and CDR2 as SVGAGI. With 7 bases removed from V and 6 bases from J, the gap between germline ends came to 16 bases. The CDR3 has 14 residues. CDR3 sequence (DNA): TGTGCCAGCACCCTAGGCGGGTTTGTTCAGCCCCAGCATTTT. Translation: CASTLGGFVQPQHF.

In its sample, this clone ranks as medium-sized. The chain recombines TRBV14 with TRBJ1-2; no definite D call. Per the germline V gene, CDR1 is SGHDN and CDR2 is FVKESK. The CDR3 has 13 amino acids. V gave up 1 base and J gave up 8 bases, with 11 bases separating them. The CDR3 nucleotides read TGTGCCAGCAGCCAAGTTGTCAGTTCGGGCTACACCTTC. This translates into CASSQVVSSGYTF.

The rearrangement joins TRBV29-1 to TRBJ1-1; 7 positions match TRBD1. This CDR3 comprises 13 residues. Losses at the gene ends were 6 bases for V and 2 bases for J; bases not matched to a gene: 6. The germline CDR1 and CDR2 sequences are SQVTM and ANQGSEA. The CDR3 coding sequence is TGCAGCGTCCAGACAGGGTACAACACTGAAGCTTTCTTT. Protein sequence: CSVQTGYNTEAFF.

The V call is TRBV24-1, the J call TRBJ2-7; 8 nucleotides line up with TRBD1. Trimming removed 4 bases from V and 0 bases from J; junction bases left unmatched: 4. The CDR3 runs 15 residues. The germline gives CDR1 KGHDR, CDR2 SFDVKD. Here the CDR3 DNA reads TGTGCCACCAGTGAGACGGGACAGGCCTCCTACGAGCAGTACTTC. Protein product: CATSETGQASYEQYF.

This clone was observed a single time. V is TRBV6-5 and J is TRBJ2-1, with D perhaps TRBD1 (5 bases). The V end was cut by 6 bases, the J end by 7 bases, with 13 bases between. This CDR3 region has 13 residues. Germline lookup yields CDR1 MNHEY and CDR2 SVGAGI. The chain's CDR3 is CASRKGKGNEQFF. The CDR3 DNA is TGTGCCAGCAGGAAGGGTAAGGGGAATGAGCAGTTCTTC.

The V and J genes are TRBV29-1 and TRBJ2-3; the match to TRBD2 covers 7 bases. J was trimmed by 2 bases and V by 6 bases; bases with no gene match: 14. The CDR3 covers 16 residues. The germline gives CDR1 SQVTM, CDR2 ANQGSEA. CDR3 region: CSVPGGGTRSTDTQYF. The CDR3 region has the DNA TGCAGCGTCCCCGGCGGGGGTACCCGCTCCACAGATACGCAGTATTTT.

This sequence joins TRBV28 and TRBJ1-4, with 7 positions matching TRBD1. The CDR3 has 16 amino acids. The germline CDR1 and CDR2 sequences are MDHEN and SYDVKM. The junction had 5 bases not matched to a gene; V was cut back by 4 bases and J by 0 bases. This chain's CDR3 is CASSSQGTATNEKLFF. In DNA, the CDR3 is TGTGCCAGCAGTTCGCAAGGGACAGCAACTAATGAAAAACTGTTTTTT.

The chain has TRBV6-5 and TRBJ2-1, with no clear D. Germline lookup yields CDR1 MNHEY and CDR2 SVGAGI. This CDR3 contains 15 residues. Trimming stripped 4 bases from V and 1 base from J, with 11 bases between. The CDR3 loop reads CASSSGSPSYNEQFF. The CDR3, as DNA: TGTGCCAGCAGTTCGGGTAGCCCGTCCTACAATGAGCAGTTCTTC.

The chain recombines TRBV5-1 with TRBJ2-3, with 7 positions matching TRBD1. The CDR3 is 18 residues long. V trimming: 0 bases; J trimming: 4 bases; junction bases outside the gene matches: 14. The germline V gene has CDR1 SGHRS and CDR2 YFSETQ. The CDR3 protein is CASSLGAREGARADTQYF. DNA for the CDR3: TGCGCCAGCAGCTTGGGAGCCAGAGAGGGGGCAAGGGCAGATACGCAGTATTTT.